This T cell receptor beta chain was recorded in a study of blood T cell repertoires in COVID-19. Study details: Samples of COVID-19 (acute and convalescent) were obtained from the United States, Italy and Spain. The analysed material was cDNA or gDNA that came from T cells, B-cell-depleted T cells, or PBMCs.

TCRdb keeps only in-frame clones here, not all; method: immunoSEQ multiplex PCR. The sample lists about 140,000 clones; around 84% were seen once. With V trimmed by 6 bases and J by 4 bases, 7 bases remained unmatched. The length of the CDR3 is 14 residues. Per the germline V gene, CDR1 is SQVTM and CDR2 is ANQGSEA. The sequencing sample was made of peripheral blood. The receptor was isolated from a woman aged 55 to 70 with acute or convalescent COVID-19. The V gene is TRBV29-1, the J gene TRBJ2-1; 9 bases agree with TRBD1. The CDR3 is CSVLGQGTYNEQFF. The CDR3, as DNA: TGCAGCGTCCTCGGACAGGGGACATACAATGAGCAGTTCTTC.